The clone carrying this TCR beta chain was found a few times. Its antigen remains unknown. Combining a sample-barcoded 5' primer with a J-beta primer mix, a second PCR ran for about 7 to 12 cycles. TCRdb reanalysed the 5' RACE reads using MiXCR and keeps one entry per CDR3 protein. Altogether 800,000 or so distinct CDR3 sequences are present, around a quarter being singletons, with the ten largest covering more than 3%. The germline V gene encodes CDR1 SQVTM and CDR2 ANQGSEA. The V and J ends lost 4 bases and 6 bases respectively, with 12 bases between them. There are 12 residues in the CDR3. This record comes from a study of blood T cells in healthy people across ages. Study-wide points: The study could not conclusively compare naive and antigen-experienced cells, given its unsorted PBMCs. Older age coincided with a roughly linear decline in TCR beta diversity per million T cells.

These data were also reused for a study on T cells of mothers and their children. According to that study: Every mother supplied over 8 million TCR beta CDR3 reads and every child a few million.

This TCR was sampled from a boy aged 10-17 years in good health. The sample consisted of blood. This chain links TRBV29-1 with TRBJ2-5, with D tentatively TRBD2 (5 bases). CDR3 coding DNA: TGCAGCGTTGTAACGGAGGCACAGACCCAGTACTTC. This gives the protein CSVVTEAQTQYF.